The T cell receptor beta chain described here comes from a study of blood T cell repertoires in COVID-19. The assay was immunoSEQ multiplex PCR, and TCRdb's table has in-frame clones only and misses some. The sample comprises roughly 100,000 clones, around 92% of which are singletons, and around 3.8% rests with the top ten. Trimming shortened V by 3 bases and J by 2 bases, and 13 bases separated the two germline ends. Germline V gene lookup returns CDR1 LGHDT and CDR2 YNNKEL (reference sequence). The CDR3 contains 15 residues. This receptor was obtained from a woman between 55 and 75 years old with acute or convalescent COVID-19. The gene calls are TRBV3-1 (or the pseudogene TRBV3-2) and TRBJ2-5; perhaps TRBD2 as D (6 bases). Sample: peripheral blood. CDR3 coding DNA: TGTGCCAGCAGCCAGGAGGGAATAGCGCAAGAGACCCAGTACTTC. Its protein is CASSQEGIAQETQYF.